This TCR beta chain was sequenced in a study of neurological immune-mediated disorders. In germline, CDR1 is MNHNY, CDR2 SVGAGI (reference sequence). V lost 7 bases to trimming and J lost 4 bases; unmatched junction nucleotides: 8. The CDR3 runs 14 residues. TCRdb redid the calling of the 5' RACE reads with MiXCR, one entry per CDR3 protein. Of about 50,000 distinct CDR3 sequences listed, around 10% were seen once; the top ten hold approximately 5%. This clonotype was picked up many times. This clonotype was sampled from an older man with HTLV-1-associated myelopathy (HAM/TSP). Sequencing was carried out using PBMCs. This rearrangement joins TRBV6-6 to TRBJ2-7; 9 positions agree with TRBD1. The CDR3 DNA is TGTGCCAGCAACGCCGGGACAGGGTCTTACGAGCAGTACTTC. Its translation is CASNAGTGSYEQYF.